This T cell receptor beta chain was profiled in a study of cytomegalovirus exposure and HLA in healthy donors. The primer mix had 60 Vbeta and 13 Jbeta primers. Here immunoSEQ multiplex PCR was the method, and the copy in TCRdb shows in-frame clones only, minus some. The data hold more than 80,000 clones, with 71% observed a single time. Trimming left V 4 bases short and J 0 bases short, with 9 bases between. Germline CDR1 LNHDA, CDR2 SQIVND (reference sequence). CDR3 size: 15 residues. Sequences were obtained from PBMCs. This sequence joins TRBV19 and TRBJ1-4; no clear D gene. The source of this sequence is a female donor in good health and CMV-seronegative. The CDR3 DNA follows: TGTGCCAGTAGTAGAGGCCCAGCAACTAATGAAAAACTGTTTTTT. Its protein product is CASSRGPATNEKLFF.